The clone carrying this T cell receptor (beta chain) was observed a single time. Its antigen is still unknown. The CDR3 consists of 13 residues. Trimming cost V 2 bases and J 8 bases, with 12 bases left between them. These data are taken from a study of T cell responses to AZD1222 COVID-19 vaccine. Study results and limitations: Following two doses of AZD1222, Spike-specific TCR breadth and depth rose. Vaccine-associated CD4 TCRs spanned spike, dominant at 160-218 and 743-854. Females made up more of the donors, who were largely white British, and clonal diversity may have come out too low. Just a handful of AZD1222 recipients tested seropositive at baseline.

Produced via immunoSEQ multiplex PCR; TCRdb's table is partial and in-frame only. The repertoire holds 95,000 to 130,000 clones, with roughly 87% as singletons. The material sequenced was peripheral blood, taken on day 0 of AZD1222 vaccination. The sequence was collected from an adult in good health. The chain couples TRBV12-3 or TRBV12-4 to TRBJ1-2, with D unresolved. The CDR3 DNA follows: TGTGCCAGCAGTTTAAGAGGGTCTGGCGGCTACACCTTC. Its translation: CASSLRGSGGYTF.